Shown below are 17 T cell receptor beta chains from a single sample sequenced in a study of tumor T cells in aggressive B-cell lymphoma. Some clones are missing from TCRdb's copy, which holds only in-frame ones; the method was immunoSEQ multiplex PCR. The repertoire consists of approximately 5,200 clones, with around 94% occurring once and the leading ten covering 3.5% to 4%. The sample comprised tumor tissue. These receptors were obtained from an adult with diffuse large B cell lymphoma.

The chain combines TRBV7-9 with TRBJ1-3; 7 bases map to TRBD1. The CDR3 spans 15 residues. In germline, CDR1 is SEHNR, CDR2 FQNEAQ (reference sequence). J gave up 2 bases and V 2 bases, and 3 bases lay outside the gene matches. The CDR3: CASSLLGTAGNTIYF. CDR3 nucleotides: TGTGCCAGCAGCTTACTAGGGACAGCTGGAAACACCATATATTTT.

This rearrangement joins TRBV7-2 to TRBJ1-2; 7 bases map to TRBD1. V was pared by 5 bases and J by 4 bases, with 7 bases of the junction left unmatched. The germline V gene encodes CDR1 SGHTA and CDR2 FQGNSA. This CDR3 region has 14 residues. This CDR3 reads CASSRFRDSYGYTF. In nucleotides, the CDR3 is TGTGCCAGCAGCCGTTTCCGGGACAGCTATGGCTACACCTTC.

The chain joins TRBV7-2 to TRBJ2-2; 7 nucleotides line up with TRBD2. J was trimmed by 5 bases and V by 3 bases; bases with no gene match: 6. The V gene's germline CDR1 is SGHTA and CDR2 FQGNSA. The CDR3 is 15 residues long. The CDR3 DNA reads TGTGCCAGCAGCTTTACCGGGAGGATGACCGGGGAGCTGTTTTTT. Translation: CASSFTGRMTGELFF.

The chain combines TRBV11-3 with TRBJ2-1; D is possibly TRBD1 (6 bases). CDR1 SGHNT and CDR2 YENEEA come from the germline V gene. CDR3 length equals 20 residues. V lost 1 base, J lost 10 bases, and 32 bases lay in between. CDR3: CASSLGKIGTPWNPEREQFF. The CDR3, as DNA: TGTGCCAGCAGCTTAGGTAAAATTGGGACACCCTGGAACCCCGAACGGGAGCAGTTCTTC.

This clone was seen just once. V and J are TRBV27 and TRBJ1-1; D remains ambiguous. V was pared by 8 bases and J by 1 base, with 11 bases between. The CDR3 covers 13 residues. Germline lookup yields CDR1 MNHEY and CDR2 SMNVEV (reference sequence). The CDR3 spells CASYSTGNTEAFF. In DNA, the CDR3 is TGTGCCAGCTACTCGACGGGGAACACTGAAGCTTTCTTT.

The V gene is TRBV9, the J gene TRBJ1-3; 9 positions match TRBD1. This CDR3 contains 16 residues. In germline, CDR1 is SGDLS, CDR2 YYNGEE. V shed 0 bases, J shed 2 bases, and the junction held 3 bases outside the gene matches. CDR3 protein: CASSVAGQGAGNTIYF. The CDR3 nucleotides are TGTGCCAGCAGCGTAGCGGGACAGGGTGCTGGAAACACCATATATTTT.

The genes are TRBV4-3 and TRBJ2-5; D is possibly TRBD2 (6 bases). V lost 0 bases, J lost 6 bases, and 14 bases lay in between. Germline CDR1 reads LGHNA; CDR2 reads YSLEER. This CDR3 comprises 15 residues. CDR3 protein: CASSQEIQGGKTQYF. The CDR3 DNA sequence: TGCGCCAGCAGCCAAGAAATCCAGGGAGGAAAGACCCAGTACTTC.

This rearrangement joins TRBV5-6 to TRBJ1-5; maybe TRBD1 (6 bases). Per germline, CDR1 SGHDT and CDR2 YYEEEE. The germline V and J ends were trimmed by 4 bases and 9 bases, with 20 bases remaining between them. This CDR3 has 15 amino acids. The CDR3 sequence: CASSRRTGQGRPQHF. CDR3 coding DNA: TGTGCCAGCAGCCGGAGGACGGGACAAGGAAGGCCCCAGCATTTT.

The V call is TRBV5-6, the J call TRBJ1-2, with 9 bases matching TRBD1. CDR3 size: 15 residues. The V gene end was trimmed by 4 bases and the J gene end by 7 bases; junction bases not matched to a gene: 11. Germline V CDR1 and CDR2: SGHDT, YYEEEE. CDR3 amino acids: CASSPGTGWGGGYTF. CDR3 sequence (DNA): TGTGCCAGCAGCCCCGGGACAGGGTGGGGCGGTGGCTACACCTTC.

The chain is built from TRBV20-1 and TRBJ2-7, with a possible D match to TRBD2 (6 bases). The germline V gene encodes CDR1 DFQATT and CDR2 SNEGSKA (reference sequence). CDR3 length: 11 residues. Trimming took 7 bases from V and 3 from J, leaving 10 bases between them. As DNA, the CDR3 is TGCAGTGGGGGGGAAGGCTACGAGCAGTACTTC. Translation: CSGGEGYEQYF.

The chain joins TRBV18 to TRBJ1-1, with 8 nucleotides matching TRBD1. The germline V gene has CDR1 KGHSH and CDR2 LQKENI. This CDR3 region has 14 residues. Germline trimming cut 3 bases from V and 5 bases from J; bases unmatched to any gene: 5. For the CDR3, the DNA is TGTGCCAGCTCACCTGGACAGGGTCGGACTGAAGCTTTCTTT. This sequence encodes CASSPGQGRTEAFF.

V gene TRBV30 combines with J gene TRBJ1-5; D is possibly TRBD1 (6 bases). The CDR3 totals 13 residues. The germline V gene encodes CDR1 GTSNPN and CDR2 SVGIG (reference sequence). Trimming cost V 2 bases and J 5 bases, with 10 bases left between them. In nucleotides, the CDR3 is TGTGCCTGGAGTAGGGGGAGCGATCAGCCCCAGCATTTT. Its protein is CAWSRGSDQPQHF.

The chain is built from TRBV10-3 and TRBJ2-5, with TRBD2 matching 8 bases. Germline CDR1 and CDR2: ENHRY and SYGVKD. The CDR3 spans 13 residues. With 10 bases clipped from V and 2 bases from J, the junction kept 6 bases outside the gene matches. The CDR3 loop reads CATGTSAQETQYF. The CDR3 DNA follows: TGTGCCACTGGGACTAGTGCGCAAGAGACCCAGTACTTC.

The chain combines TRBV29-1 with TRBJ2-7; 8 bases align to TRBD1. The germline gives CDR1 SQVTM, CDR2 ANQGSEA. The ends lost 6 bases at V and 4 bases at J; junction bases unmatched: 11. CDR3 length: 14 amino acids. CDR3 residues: CSVRPRGRVYEQYF. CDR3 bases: TGCAGCGTCCGACCCAGGGGGCGCGTGTACGAGCAGTACTTC.

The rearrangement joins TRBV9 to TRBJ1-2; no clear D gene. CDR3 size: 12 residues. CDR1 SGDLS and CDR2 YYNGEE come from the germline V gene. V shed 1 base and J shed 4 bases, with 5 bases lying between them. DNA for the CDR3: TGTGCCAGCAGCGTACAGCGCTATGGCTACACCTTC. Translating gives CASSVQRYGYTF.

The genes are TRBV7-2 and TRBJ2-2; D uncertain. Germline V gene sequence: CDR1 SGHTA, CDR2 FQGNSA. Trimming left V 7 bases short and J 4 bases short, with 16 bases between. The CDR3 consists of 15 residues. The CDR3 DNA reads TGTGCCAGCACCCCCCGGCTAGTGTCCACCGGGGAGCTGTTTTTT. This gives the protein CASTPRLVSTGELFF.

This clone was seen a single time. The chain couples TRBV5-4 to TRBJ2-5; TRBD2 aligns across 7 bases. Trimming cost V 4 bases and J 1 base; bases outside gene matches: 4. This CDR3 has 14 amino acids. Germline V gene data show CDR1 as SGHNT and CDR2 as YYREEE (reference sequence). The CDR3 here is CASSTGGSQETQYF. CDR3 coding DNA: TGTGCCAGCAGCACGGGGGGTAGCCAAGAGACCCAGTACTTC. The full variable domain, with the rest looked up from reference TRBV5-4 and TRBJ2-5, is ETGVTQSPTHLIKTRGQQVTLRCSSQSGHNTVSWYQQALGQGPQFIFQYYREEENGRGNFPPRFSGLQFPNYSSELNVNALELDDSALYLCASSTGGSQETQYFGPGTRLLVL.